Presented here are 30 T cell receptor beta chains from one specimen sequenced in a study of T cell repertoires in cytomegalovirus infection. TCRdb re-analysed the reads in MiXCR, keeping a single row per CDR3 protein. This table has under 450,000 distinct CDR3 sequences, about 32% appearing once. Antigen specificity for these receptors is unknown. Here the sequenced sample was cultured PBMCs, taken from culture after CMV antigen stimulation. The receptors originated from a human donor in good health (CMV status not recorded). Some clones in this sample may be carry-over from other donors' samples.

This clonotype has just a few counts. The chain has TRBV5-4 and TRBJ2-3; TRBD2 agrees at 9 bases. This CDR3 comprises 15 residues. Germline-derived CDR1 and CDR2 are SGHNT and YYREEE (reference sequence). V was pared by 5 bases and J by 4 bases, with 8 bases of the junction left unmatched. CDR3 DNA: TGTGCCAGCAGACTAGCGGGTCCCGGAGCAGATACGCAGTATTTT. It is translated as CASRLAGPGADTQYF.

The rearrangement joins TRBV5-4 to TRBJ2-3; 10 bases line up with TRBD2. Germline loops: CDR1 SGHNT, CDR2 YYREEE (reference sequence). V was pared by 4 bases and J by 1 base, with 6 bases of the junction left unmatched. The CDR3 has 16 residues. This chain's CDR3 is CASSQRLAGGTDTQYF. Written as DNA, the CDR3 is TGTGCCAGCAGCCAACGACTAGCGGGCGGCACAGATACGCAGTATTTT.

There are many counts of this clonotype. This chain connects TRBV7-2 to TRBJ2-5; 8 bases are a match to TRBD1. Germline V gene data show CDR1 as SGHTA and CDR2 as FQGNSA. The CDR3 is made up of 14 amino acids. V shed 5 bases, J shed 4 bases, and the junction held 6 bases outside the gene matches. CDR3 DNA sequence: TGTGCCAGCAGCCGAACAGGGGGTCCAGAGACCCAGTACTTC. Its translation: CASSRTGGPETQYF.

The chain is built from TRBV19 and TRBJ1-2; weak D call: TRBD1 (5 bases). CDR1 and CDR2 (germline): LNHDA, SQIVND (reference sequence). The CDR3 is 14 amino acids. V dropped 3 bases and J dropped 3 bases, with 11 bases sitting between them. The CDR3 nucleotides are TGTGCCAGTAGTATGATAGGGACCGACTATGGCTACACCTTC. Translated: CASSMIGTDYGYTF.

The rearrangement links TRBV6-2 or TRBV6-3 to TRBJ1-4, with D possibly being TRBD1 (6 bases). CDR3 length: 14 amino acids. Trimming took off 2 bases at V and 8 bases at J, with 12 bases between the two ends. Germline lookup yields CDR1 MNHEY and CDR2 SVGEGT. The CDR3 DNA reads as TGTGCCAGCAGTTACGAGGGCAGGGGAGAAAAACTGTTTTTT. It codes for CASSYEGRGEKLFF.

J is TRBJ2-5 and V is TRBV7-2; D is tentatively TRBD1 or TRBD2 (7 bases each). CDR1 SGHTA and CDR2 FQGNSA come from the germline V gene. With 3 bases removed from V and 5 bases from J, the gap between germline ends came to 16 bases. The CDR3 contains 15 residues. CDR3 nucleotides: TGTGCCAGCAGCTTGACTAGCAGGGGGGGGGAGACCCAGTACTTC. It is translated as CASSLTSRGGETQYF. The full variable domain, in which reference TRBV7-2 and TRBJ2-5 provide the parts outside the CDR3, is GAGVSQSPSNKVTEKGKDVELRCDPISGHTALYWYRQSLGQGLEFLIYFQGNSAPDKSGLPSDRFSAERTGGSVSTLTIQRTQQEDSAVYLCASSLTSRGGETQYFGPGTRLLVL.

This clonotype has just a few counts. This chain links TRBV7-8 with TRBJ1-5; D unresolved. Germline V gene data show CDR1 as SGHVS and CDR2 as FQNEAQ. V lost 5 bases and J lost 3, with 14 bases in between. The CDR3 is 15 residues long. The DNA of the CDR3 is TGTGCCAGCAGCGAAGGGAACAGCAACAATCAGCCCCAGCATTTT. Protein sequence: CASSEGNSNNQPQHF. Looking up the rest from reference TRBV7-8 and TRBJ1-5 gives the full variable domain: GAGVSQSPRYKVAKRGQDVALRCDPISGHVSLFWYQQALGQGPEFLTYFQNEAQLDKSGLPSDRFFAERPEGSVSTLKIQRTQQEDSAVYLCASSEGNSNNQPQHFGDGTRLSIL.

The chain links TRBV24-1 to TRBJ2-1; 13 positions agree with TRBD2. In germline, CDR1 is KGHDR, CDR2 SFDVKD. Unmatched junction bases numbered 2, after V lost 5 bases and J lost 5 bases. The CDR3 length is 15 residues. The CDR3 loop reads CATSGLAGGNNEQFF. The CDR3 bases are TGTGCCACCAGTGGACTAGCGGGAGGTAACAATGAGCAGTTCTTC.

This clonotype was seen ten or more times. The V and J genes are TRBV6-1 and TRBJ2-5; 8 bases map to TRBD2. The germline CDR1 and CDR2 sequences are MNHNS and SASEGT. This CDR3 has 16 residues. The junction had 14 bases not matched to a gene; V was cut back by 6 bases and J by 5 bases. In nucleotides, the CDR3 is TGTGCCAGCAGGACGGGACTAAGCGGGAGTGGTGAGACCCAGTACTTC. As protein: CASRTGLSGSGETQYF.

This clonotype was observed many times. This rearrangement joins TRBV7-2 to TRBJ2-7; 13 bases are a match to TRBD2. Germline trimming cut 5 bases from V and 3 bases from J; bases unmatched to any gene: 7. Germline V gene lookup returns CDR1 SGHTA and CDR2 FQGNSA. The CDR3 has 16 amino acids. CDR3: CASSPRLAGGVYEQYF. The DNA of the CDR3 is TGTGCCAGCAGCCCCCGACTAGCGGGAGGAGTCTACGAGCAGTACTTC.

As for this clonotype: It is unclear where the CDR3 begins or ends on the DNA, so no DNA is shown, and the CDR3 is as TCRdb lists it. The rearrangement joins TRBV6-2 or TRBV6-3 to TRBJ2-2; TRBD2 reflects the table's D call only, with no check against the DNA. Including both end residues, the CDR3 is 14 amino acids long. Germline V gene lookup returns CDR1 MNHEY and CDR2 SVGEGT. The CDR3 spells CASRGTFGAGELFF.

This clonotype was counted between two and nine times. The chain recombines TRBV12-3 or TRBV12-4 with TRBJ1-2; no firm D call. Trimming removed 3 bases at V and 6 bases at J, with 11 bases between. CDR3 size: 13 residues. The CDR3 coding sequence is TGTGCCAGCAGTTTTAGCGGGTCGGATGGCTACACCTTC. It translates to CASSFSGSDGYTF.

This clonotype was observed a handful of times. The rearrangement links TRBV20-1 to TRBJ2-3; TRBD2 aligns across 16 bases. The CDR3 sequence is 19 residues long. The junction had 7 bases not matched to a gene; V was cut back by 0 bases and J by 1 base. Germline assignment: CDR1 DFQATT and CDR2 SNEGSKA (reference sequence). The CDR3 loop reads CSARDLGLAGGVGTDTQYF. CDR3 in DNA: TGCAGTGCTAGAGATTTGGGACTAGCGGGAGGGGTAGGCACAGATACGCAGTATTTT.

The chain joins TRBV6-2 or TRBV6-3 to TRBJ1-1; TRBD1 matches 9 bases. The germline CDR1 and CDR2 sequences are MNHEY and SVGEGT. Trimming at V came to 5 bases and at J to 1 base, leaving 5 bases not matched to a gene. The CDR3 is 15 amino acids. CDR3 nucleotides: TGTGCCAGCAGTCCCGGGACAGGGACGAACACTGAAGCTTTCTTT. This codes for CASSPGTGTNTEAFF.

This clonotype was found a few times. This chain joins TRBV3-1 and TRBJ2-3; a possible D gene is TRBD2 (5 bases). This CDR3 has 14 amino acids. The germline gives CDR1 LGHDT, CDR2 YNNKEL (reference sequence). V was trimmed by 4 bases and J by 5 bases, leaving 13 bases between them. The CDR3 DNA is TGTGCCAGCAGCCTCAGGACTTACAGAGATACGCAGTATTTT. Protein sequence: CASSLRTYRDTQYF.

This clonotype was recorded at least ten times. The V and J genes are TRBV5-1 and TRBJ2-3; 12 bases are shared with TRBD2. The CDR3 is 18 residues long. The junction had 13 bases not matched to a gene; V was cut back by 4 bases and J by 4 bases. CDR1 is SGHRS and CDR2 is YFSETQ in the germline V gene. The CDR3 loop reads CASSQLPTSGRRADTQYF. CDR3 DNA sequence: TGCGCCAGCAGCCAATTACCGACTAGCGGGAGAAGGGCAGATACGCAGTATTTT.

This clonotype was detected once. J is TRBJ2-3 and V is TRBV25-1, with D possibly matching TRBD2 (6 bases). Between the trimmed V and J ends, which lost 1 base and 8 bases, there was a span of 10 bases. The CDR3 consists of 13 residues. CDR1 is MGHDK and CDR2 is SYGVNS in the germline V gene. In DNA, the CDR3 is TGTGCCAGCAGTGAATGGGCGGAGGGTACGCAGTATTTT. Translation gives CASSEWAEGTQYF.

This sequence joins TRBV7-2 and TRBJ1-1; possibly TRBD1 for D (5 bases). V lost 2 bases and J 3 bases, leaving 10 bases between the germline ends. The CDR3 is made up of 14 amino acids. Germline CDR1 reads SGHTA; CDR2 reads FQGNSA. CDR3 amino acids: CASSLYGGDTEAFF. The CDR3 coding sequence is TGTGCCAGCAGCTTATATGGGGGAGACACTGAAGCTTTCTTT.

This clonotype showed up just a few times. The V call is TRBV7-9, the J call TRBJ2-7; D unresolved. The V gene's germline CDR1 is SEHNR and CDR2 FQNEAQ (reference sequence). The CDR3 has 11 residues. V was cut by 10 bases and J by 1 base, with 8 bases left in between. The CDR3 region is CAIAQSYEQYF. CDR3 coding DNA: TGTGCCATCGCCCAGTCCTACGAGCAGTACTTC.

A few counts support this clonotype. The rearrangement links TRBV29-1 to TRBJ2-1; D assignment may be TRBD1 or TRBD2 (6 bases each). Germline lookup yields CDR1 SQVTM and CDR2 ANQGSEA. The germline V and J ends were trimmed by 3 bases and 8 bases, with 11 bases remaining between them. The CDR3 has 12 amino acids. CDR3 DNA: TGCAGCGTTGATAGGGGGGTGGATGAGCAGTTCTTC. This sequence encodes CSVDRGVDEQFF.

This clonotype was seen ten or more times. The chain couples TRBV5-4 to TRBJ2-3; 8 nucleotides line up with TRBD2. The CDR3 has 15 amino acids. V lost 6 bases to trimming and J lost 2 bases; unmatched junction nucleotides: 8. Germline V gives CDR1 SGHNT, CDR2 YYREEE (reference sequence). The DNA of the CDR3 is TGTGCCAGCACAACAAAACTAGCGGCCACAGATACGCAGTATTTT. Amino acids: CASTTKLAATDTQYF.

In this sample, this clonotype turned up many times. V is TRBV7-9 and J is TRBJ1-2; D ambiguous. With 3 bases removed from V and 6 bases from J, the gap between germline ends came to 17 bases. Germline CDR1 is SEHNR and CDR2 is FQNEAQ (reference sequence). The CDR3 extends over 15 amino acids. DNA for the CDR3: TGTGCCAGCAGCTTTCTACTCGAAACTTCGAATGGCTACACCTTC. Translation: CASSFLLETSNGYTF.

This clonotype was recorded a few times. The CDR3: CASSPLSTSGRVNEQFF. CDR3 nucleotide sequence: TGTGCCAGCAGCCCCCTTTCTACGAGCGGGAGGGTAAATGAGCAGTTCTTC. The chain is built from TRBV7-6 and TRBJ2-1; 10 positions match TRBD2. Germline V gives CDR1 SGHVS, CDR2 FNYEAQ. The ends lost 5 bases at V and 7 bases at J; junction bases unmatched: 14. The CDR3 totals 17 residues.

This sequence joins TRBV7-2 and TRBJ2-3, with unresolved D. This CDR3 has 16 amino acids. CDR1 is SGHTA and CDR2 is FQGNSA in the germline V gene. The ends were cut back, 5 bases at V and 6 bases at J, with 21 bases in the middle. The CDR3 DNA reads TGTGCCAGCAGCCGCCGAGGAATGTGGGCTAGGGATACGCAGTATTTT. Amino acid sequence: CASSRRGMWARDTQYF.

V usage is TRBV20-1 and J usage is TRBJ2-7, with 7 positions matching TRBD1. The CDR3 extends over 13 amino acids. The junction had 5 bases not matched to a gene; V was cut back by 6 bases and J by 0 bases. Germline assignment: CDR1 DFQATT and CDR2 SNEGSKA (reference sequence). The CDR3 DNA follows: TGCAGTGCCAATAGACAGGGCTCCTACGAGCAGTACTTC. Protein: CSANRQGSYEQYF.

This clonotype was found a few times. This chain connects TRBV6-2 or TRBV6-3 to TRBJ1-1; 7 bases map to TRBD1. CDR1 MNHEY and CDR2 SVGEGT come from the germline V gene. V gave up 0 bases and J gave up 1 base; unmatched junction bases: 5. CDR3 size: 16 residues. The CDR3 DNA reads as TGTGCCAGCAGTTACTCGTATGGGACAGCGAACACTGAAGCTTTCTTT. Translated: CASSYSYGTANTEAFF.

This clonotype showed up just a few times. This sequence joins TRBV7-3 and TRBJ1-5; D ambiguous. This CDR3 region has 12 residues. V lost 1 base and J lost 9, with 7 bases in between. The germline gives CDR1 SGHTA, CDR2 FQGTGA. The CDR3 is CASSLNGGPQHF. CDR3 nucleotides: TGTGCCAGCAGCTTAAATGGCGGGCCCCAGCATTTT.

The chain joins TRBV7-3 to TRBJ1-1; 10 bases agree with TRBD1. The trim removed 7 bases at V and 4 bases at J, leaving 9 bases unmatched. The CDR3 covers 15 residues. In germline, CDR1 is SGHTA, CDR2 FQGTGA. The CDR3 bases are TGTGCCAGCACCATGGGACAGGGGATCACCACTGAAGCTTTCTTT. Amino acid sequence: CASTMGQGITTEAFF. Using reference TRBV7-3 and TRBJ1-1 for the parts outside the CDR3, the full variable domain is GAGVSQTPSNKVTEKGKYVELRCDPISGHTALYWYRQSLGQGPEFLIYFQGTGAADDSGLPNDRFFAVRPEGSVSTLKIQRTERGDSAVYLCASTMGQGITTEAFFGQGTRLTVV.

This sequence joins TRBV14 and TRBJ1-2, with D possibly TRBD1 on 6 matching bases. Trimming shortened V by 4 bases and J by 4 bases, and 13 bases separated the two germline ends. Looked up from germline, CDR1 is SGHDN and CDR2 is FVKESK. CDR3 size: 14 residues. In DNA form, the CDR3 reads TGTGCCAGCAGCCGGGGACAACTCCTCTATGGCTACACCTTC. Encoded protein: CASSRGQLLYGYTF.

This clonotype was recorded at least ten times. The rearrangement links TRBV7-2 to TRBJ2-1; 7 bases fit TRBD2. CDR1 and CDR2 (germline): SGHTA, FQGNSA. The CDR3 spans 17 residues. With V trimmed by 11 bases and J by 3 bases, 19 bases remained unmatched. CDR3 DNA: TGTGCCGGAGCCTCCCGTGGCGGGAGAAGGTTCTACAATGAGCAGTTCTTC. Amino acid sequence: CAGASRGGRRFYNEQFF.